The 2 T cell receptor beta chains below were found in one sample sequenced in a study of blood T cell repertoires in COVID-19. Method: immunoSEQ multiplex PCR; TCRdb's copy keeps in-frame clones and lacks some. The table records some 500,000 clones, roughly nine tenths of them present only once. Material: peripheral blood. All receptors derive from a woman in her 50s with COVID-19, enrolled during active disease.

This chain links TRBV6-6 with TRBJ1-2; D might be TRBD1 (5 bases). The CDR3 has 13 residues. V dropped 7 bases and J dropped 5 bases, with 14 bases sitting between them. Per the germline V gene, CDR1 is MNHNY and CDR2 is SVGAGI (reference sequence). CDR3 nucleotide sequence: TGTGCCAGCACCTCTGGGGGGGGGTATGGCTACACCTTC. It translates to CASTSGGGYGYTF.

The CDR3 protein is CASSPGGGGGNEAFF. The CDR3 DNA reads as TGTGCCAGCAGCCCTGGAGGGGGGGGCGGGAATGAAGCTTTCTTT. The chain has TRBV9 and TRBJ1-1; perhaps TRBD1 as D (6 bases). The CDR3 loop spans 15 amino acids. The ends were cut back, 4 bases at V and 7 bases at J, with 20 bases in the middle. CDR1 is SGDLS, CDR2 YYNGEE, per germline.